This TCR beta chain was profiled in a study of control samples from healthy donors and cancer patients (dated by TCRdb to 2018 to 2020). Points on this clone: Its antigen specificity is not known. Nothing much larger sits one base from this clone, and base qualities are not available.

Preparation of the library involved the immunoSEQ multiplex PCR assay. Not all clones reach the TCRdb copy of this immuneACCESS table, which keeps in-frame sequences only. Checked studies attribute under half of the gap to unresolved V genes and leave the rest unexplained. The sample table contains about 49,000 clones; only one count was recorded for 70% to 90% of them. Of the sample, 2.8% falls within the top ten clones. The cysteine opens and the phenylalanine closes a CDR3 of 15 amino acids. Kept here is only the CDR3 DNA, which spans 45 bases and is read in frame from base 1. V loses 1 base, J loses 2 bases, and the germline ends lie 11 bases apart. As encoded in the germline V gene, CDR1 is KGHDR while CDR2 is SFDVKD.

The source of this sequence is a woman between 45 and 60 years old with lung cancer. The chain is made from TRBV24-1 and TRBJ2-7, with TRBD1 tentatively as D gene (5 bases match). The source material was PBMCs. The CDR3 here reads CATSDFWGDPYEQYF. At the DNA level, the sequence is TGTGCCACCAGTGATTTCTGGGGCGACCCCTACGAGCAGTACTTC.